Reported below is one T cell receptor (beta chain). There is no known antigen for this receptor. No much larger clone is present one base from it, and per-base qualities are unavailable. TCR beta CDR3 regions were amplified from RNA transcripts. The first round of RT-PCR for the TCR CDR3 was performed with the HTBI primer set and the Qiagen OneStep RT-PCR kit. A second multiplex PCR round built the libraries, followed by size selection and purification. Paired-end sequencing of the libraries was performed with 100 bp reads on an Illumina HiSeq2000. The study's processing was this. SOAPnuke was used to process the raw data, with reads discarded if the reads contained adapters or uncalled bases, had a mean Phred below 15, or lacked an exact constant-primer or identifier match. COPE v1.2.5 was used to merge high-quality paired reads, and clonotypes were defined as unique nucleotide sequences. MiTCR v1.1 was used to align clonotypes to the IMGT TRBV, TRBD and TRBJ reference segments. The analysis included only V-J combinations with a frequency above 0.0001, which together covered roughly 99% of the repertoires. A TCS score was defined as the ratio of F50 (clonal expansion) to E x V (chaos), with BLOSUM62-based TCRdist applied between CDR3 peptides within each V-J. Welch's t-statistics and random forest reduced around 510 V-J features to about 13, which were used in a naive Bayes classifier (R e1071). The public sequencing data were trimmed at Q25 with fastp and processed into clonotypes with MiXCR by TCRdb, which kept only in-frame beta chains. Entries are consolidated by CDR3 protein sequence, retaining the most common genes and DNA. TCRdb, not the authors, supplied the V and J calls. The sample contains roughly 420,000 distinct CDR3 sequences, roughly 13% of them found a single time. The ten largest clones represent approximately 5.8% of the sample.

The entry originates in a study of T cells in Graves' hyperthyroidism and ophthalmopathy (dated by TCRdb to the late 2010s). For the wider study: Peripheral blood samples were taken at the time of initial diagnosis, prior to any treatment. TCR Vbeta CDR3 sequencing of some 140 peripheral blood samples (approximately 44 ophthalmopathy, roughly 72 hyperthyroidism and around 17 progressor patients) is reported in the paper. After sampling, hyperthyroidism patients received methimazole starting at 30 mg daily, and ophthalmopathy patients received high-dose intravenous methylprednisolone. A discovery cohort of approximately 100 patients, about 40 with Graves' ophthalmopathy and approximately 57 with stable Graves' hyperthyroidism, was used to find distinguishing TCR V-J signatures. Prospective prediction of ophthalmopathy was tested in an independent validation cohort consisting of 18 hyperthyroidism patients and around 17 patients who later progressed to ophthalmopathy. The roughly 99 discovery patients were divided at random into training and test sets in a 7:3 ratio. Thyroid tissue and blood T-cell repertoires from roughly six Graves' hyperthyroidism patients were also compared in the study.

On the study overall, not on this receptor specifically: A model built on a 13 V-J signature distinguished ophthalmopathy from stable hyperthyroidism, reaching about 88% sensitivity and around 82% specificity in cross-validation and 80%/75% in testing. Blood samples also contained most of the expanded thyroid clonotypes (frequency above 0.001), which suggests that blood repertoires may reflect thyroid immune responses. In validation, the model predicted progression to ophthalmopathy a median of roughly 6.5 months before onset, with about 64% sensitivity and around 76% specificity. No statistical method was used to fix the sample size in advance, and group allocation was not hidden from the investigators.

Stable Graves' hyperthyroidism was defined as no progression to ophthalmopathy during 18 months of follow-up. Hyperthyroidism patients were newly diagnosed, with disease duration under 2 months, and aged 18 to 65 years. The study excluded patients with uncontrolled infections, other autoimmune diseases, pregnancy or lactation. Diagnoses were based on clinical symptoms, serum thyroxine and TRAb, thyroid ultrasound and orbital computed tomography. PBMCs were separated from around 9.1 ml of fresh peripheral blood using Ficoll-Paque density gradient centrifugation. Total RNA was extracted with Trizol reagent, and quality was checked on an Agilent 2100 Bioanalyzer. The germline V gene gives CDR1 as SGHTA and CDR2 as FQGNSA. V and J are trimmed by 1 base and 5 bases, and the gene matches miss 7 bases of the junction. The CDR3 sequence holds 17 residues, the cysteine and phenylalanine included. Only the CDR3 DNA stays, 51 bases, in frame from base 1.

The sequence derives from a woman between 18 and 30 years old with Graves' hyperthyroidism. The chain is encoded by TRBV7-2 joined to TRBJ2-5; 13 nucleotides in the junction match TRBD2. Sequences were obtained from blood. For the CDR3, the sequence is CASSLEGTSGIRETQYF. The DNA sequence is TGTGCCAGCAGCTTAGAGGGGACTAGCGGGATCCGGGAGACCCAGTACTTC.